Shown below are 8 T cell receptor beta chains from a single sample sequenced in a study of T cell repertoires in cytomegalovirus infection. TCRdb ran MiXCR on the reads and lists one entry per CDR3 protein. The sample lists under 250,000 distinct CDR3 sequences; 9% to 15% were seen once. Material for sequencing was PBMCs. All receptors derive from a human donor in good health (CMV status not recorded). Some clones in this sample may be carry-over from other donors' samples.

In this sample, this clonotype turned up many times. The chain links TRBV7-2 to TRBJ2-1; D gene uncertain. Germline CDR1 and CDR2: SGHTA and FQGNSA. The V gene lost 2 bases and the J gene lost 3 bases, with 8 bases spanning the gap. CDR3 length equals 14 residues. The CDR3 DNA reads TGTGCCAGCAGCTTATATCTAATCTACAATGAGCAGTTCTTC. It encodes CASSLYLIYNEQFF. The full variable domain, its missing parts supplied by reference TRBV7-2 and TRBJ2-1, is GAGVSQSPSNKVTEKGKDVELRCDPISGHTALYWYRQSLGQGLEFLIYFQGNSAPDKSGLPSDRFSAERTGGSVSTLTIQRTQQEDSAVYLCASSLYLIYNEQFFGPGTRLTVL.

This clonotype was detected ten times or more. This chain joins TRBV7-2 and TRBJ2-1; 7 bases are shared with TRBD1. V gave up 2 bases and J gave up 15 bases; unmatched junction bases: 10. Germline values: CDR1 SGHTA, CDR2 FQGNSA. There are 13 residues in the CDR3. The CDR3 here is CASSLIPGTVPFF. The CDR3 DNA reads TGTGCCAGCAGCTTAATCCCAGGGACAGTTCCGTTCTTC.

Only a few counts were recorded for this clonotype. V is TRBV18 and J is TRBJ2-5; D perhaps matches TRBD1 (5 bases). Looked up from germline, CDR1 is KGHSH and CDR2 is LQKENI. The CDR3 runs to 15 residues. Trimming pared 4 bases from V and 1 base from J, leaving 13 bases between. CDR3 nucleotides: TGTGCCAGCTCACTCGGGCTGGGGCTCCAAGAGACCCAGTACTTC. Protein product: CASSLGLGLQETQYF.

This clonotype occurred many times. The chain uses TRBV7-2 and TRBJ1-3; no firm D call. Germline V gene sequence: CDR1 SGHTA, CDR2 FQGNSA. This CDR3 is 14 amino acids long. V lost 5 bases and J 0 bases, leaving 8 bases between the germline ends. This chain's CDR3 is CASSPAGSGNTIYF. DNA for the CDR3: TGTGCCAGCAGCCCCGCCGGCTCTGGAAACACCATATATTTT.

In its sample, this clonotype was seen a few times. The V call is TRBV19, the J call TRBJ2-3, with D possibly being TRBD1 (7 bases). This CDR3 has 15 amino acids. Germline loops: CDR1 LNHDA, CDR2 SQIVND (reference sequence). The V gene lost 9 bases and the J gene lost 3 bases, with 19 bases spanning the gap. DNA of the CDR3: TGTGCCAGCAATTTCGGGCAGGGGGGTACAGATACGCAGTATTTT. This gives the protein CASNFGQGGTDTQYF.

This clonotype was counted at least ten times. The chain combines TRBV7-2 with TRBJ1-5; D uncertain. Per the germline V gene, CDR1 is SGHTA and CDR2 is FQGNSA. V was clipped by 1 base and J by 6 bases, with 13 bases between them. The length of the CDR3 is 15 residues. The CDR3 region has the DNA TGTGCCAGCAGCTTAGAGTCGGTATTAGGTCAGCCCCAGCATTTT. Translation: CASSLESVLGQPQHF.

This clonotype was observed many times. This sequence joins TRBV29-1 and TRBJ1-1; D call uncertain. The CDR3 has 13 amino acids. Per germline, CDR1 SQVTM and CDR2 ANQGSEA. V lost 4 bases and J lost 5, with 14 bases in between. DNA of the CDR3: TGCAGCGTTGGAGTTTCCGTTGGAACTGAAGCTTTCTTT. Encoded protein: CSVGVSVGTEAFF.

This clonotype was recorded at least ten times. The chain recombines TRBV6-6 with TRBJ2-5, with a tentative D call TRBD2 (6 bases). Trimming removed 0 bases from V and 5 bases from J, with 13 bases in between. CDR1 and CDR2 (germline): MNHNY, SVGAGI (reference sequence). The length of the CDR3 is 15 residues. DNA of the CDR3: TGTGCCAGCAGTTACTCGGAGGGACGGCGGGAGACCCAGTACTTC. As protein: CASSYSEGRRETQYF.